The present T cell receptor (beta chain) was sequenced within a study of blood T cell repertoires in COVID-19. In the source study's methods: Amplification of reference gene primers was used by the study to estimate nucleated cell counts. The method was immunoSEQ multiplex PCR; TCRdb's version includes in-frame clones alone and lacks a portion of them. V and J calls and clone size are copied from that table; D and trimming were computed from the DNA. This sample has 35,000 to 40,000 clones, with 65% to 85% found just once. The sequence derives from a man older than 75 with active or convalescent COVID-19. The sequenced sample was peripheral blood.

CDR3 in DNA: TGTGCCAGCAGTTTCCGAAAAGCGGGCCACCTAGCCAAAAACATTCAGTACTTC. Amino acid sequence: CASSFRKAGHLAKNIQYF. The chain links TRBV28 to TRBJ2-4; tentatively, D is TRBD2 (6 bases). Germline V lookup: CDR1 MDHEN, CDR2 SYDVKM. CDR3 length: 18 amino acids. The V gene lost 3 bases and the J gene lost 0 bases, with 18 bases spanning the gap.